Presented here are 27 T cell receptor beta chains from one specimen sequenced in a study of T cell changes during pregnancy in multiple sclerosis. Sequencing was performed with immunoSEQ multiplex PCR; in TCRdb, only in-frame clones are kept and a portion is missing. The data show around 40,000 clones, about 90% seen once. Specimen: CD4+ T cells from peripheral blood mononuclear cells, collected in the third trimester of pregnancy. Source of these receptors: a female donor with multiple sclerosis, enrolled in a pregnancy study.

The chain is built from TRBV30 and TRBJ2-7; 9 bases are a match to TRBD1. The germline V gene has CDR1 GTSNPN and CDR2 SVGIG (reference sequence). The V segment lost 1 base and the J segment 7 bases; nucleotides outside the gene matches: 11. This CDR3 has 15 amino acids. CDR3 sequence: CAWSAWTGAAGEQYF. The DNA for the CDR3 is TGTGCCTGGAGTGCCTGGACAGGGGCGGCGGGGGAGCAGTACTTC.

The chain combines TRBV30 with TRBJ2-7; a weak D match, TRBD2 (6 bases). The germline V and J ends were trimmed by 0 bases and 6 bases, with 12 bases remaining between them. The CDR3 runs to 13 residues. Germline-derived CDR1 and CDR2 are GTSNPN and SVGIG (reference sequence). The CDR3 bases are TGTGCCTGGAGTGTACGACTAGTTTTCGAGCAGTACTTC. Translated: CAWSVRLVFEQYF. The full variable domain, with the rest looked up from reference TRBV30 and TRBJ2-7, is SQTIHQWPATLVQPVGSPLSLECTVEGTSNPNLYWYRQAAGRGLQLLFYSVGIGQISSEVPQNLSASRPQDRQFILSSKKLLLSDSGFYLCAWSVRLVFEQYFGPGTRLTVT.

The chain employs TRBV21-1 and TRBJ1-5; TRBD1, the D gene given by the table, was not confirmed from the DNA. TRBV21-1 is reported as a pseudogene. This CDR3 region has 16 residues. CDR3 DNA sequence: TGTGCCAGCAGCAAGACGATGGTACAGGGCAATCAGCCCCAGCATTTT. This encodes CASSKTMVQGNQPQHF.

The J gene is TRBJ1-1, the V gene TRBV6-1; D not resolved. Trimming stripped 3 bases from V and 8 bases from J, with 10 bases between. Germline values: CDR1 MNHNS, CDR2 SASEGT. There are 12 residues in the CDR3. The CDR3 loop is CASSDQFLEAFF. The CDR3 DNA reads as TGTGCCAGCAGTGATCAGTTCCTCGAAGCTTTCTTT.

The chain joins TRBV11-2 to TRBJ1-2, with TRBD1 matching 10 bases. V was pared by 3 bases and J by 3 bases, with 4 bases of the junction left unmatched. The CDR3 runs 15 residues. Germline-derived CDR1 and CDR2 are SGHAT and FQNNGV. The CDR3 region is CASSLGQGPYYGYTF. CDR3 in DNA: TGTGCCAGCAGCTTGGGACAGGGGCCGTACTATGGCTACACCTTC.

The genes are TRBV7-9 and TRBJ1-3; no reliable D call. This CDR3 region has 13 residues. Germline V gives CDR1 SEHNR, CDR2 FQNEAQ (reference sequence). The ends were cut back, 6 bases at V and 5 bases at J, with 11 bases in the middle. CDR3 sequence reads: CASRIDTRNTIYF. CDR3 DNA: TGTGCCAGCAGGATCGACACCCGAAACACCATATATTTT.

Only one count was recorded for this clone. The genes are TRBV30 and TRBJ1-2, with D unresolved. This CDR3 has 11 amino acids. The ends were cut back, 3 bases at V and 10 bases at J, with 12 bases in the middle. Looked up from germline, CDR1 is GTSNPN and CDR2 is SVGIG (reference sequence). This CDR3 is CAWSETGIYTF. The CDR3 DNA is TGTGCCTGGAGCGAGACCGGGATCTACACCTTC. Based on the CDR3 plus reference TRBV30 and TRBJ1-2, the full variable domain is SQTIHQWPATLVQPVGSPLSLECTVEGTSNPNLYWYRQAAGRGLQLLFYSVGIGQISSEVPQNLSASRPQDRQFILSSKKLLLSDSGFYLCAWSETGIYTFGSGTRLTVV.

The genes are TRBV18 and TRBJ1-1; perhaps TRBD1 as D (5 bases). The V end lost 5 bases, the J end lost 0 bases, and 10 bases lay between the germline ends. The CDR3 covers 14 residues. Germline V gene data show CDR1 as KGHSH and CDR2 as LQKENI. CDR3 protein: CASSNRLMNTEAFF. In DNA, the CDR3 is TGTGCCAGCTCAAACAGGTTGATGAACACTGAAGCTTTCTTT.

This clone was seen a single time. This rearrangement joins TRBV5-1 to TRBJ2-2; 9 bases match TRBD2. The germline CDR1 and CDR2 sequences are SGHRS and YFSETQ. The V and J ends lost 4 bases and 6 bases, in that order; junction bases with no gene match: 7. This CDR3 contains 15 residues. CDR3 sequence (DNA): TGCGCCAGCAGCCAAATAGCGGGAGAAGCCGGGGAGCTGTTTTTT. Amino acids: CASSQIAGEAGELFF.

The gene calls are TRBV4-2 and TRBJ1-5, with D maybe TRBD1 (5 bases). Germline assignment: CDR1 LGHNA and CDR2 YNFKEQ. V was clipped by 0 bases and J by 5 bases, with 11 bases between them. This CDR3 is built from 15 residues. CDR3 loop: CASSQDAGKDQPQHF. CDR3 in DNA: TGTGCCAGCAGCCAAGATGCAGGGAAGGATCAGCCCCAGCATTTT.

CDR3 coding DNA: TGTGCCAGCAGCTTGGCCCCTCGGACTAGCGGGCTATGGAATGAGCAGTTCTTC. Amino acid sequence: CASSLAPRTSGLWNEQFF. The rearrangement links TRBV5-4 to TRBJ2-1; 11 bases are shared with TRBD2. The CDR3 has 18 residues. Trimming at V came to 0 bases and at J to 7 bases, leaving 12 bases not matched to a gene. Germline V gene sequence: CDR1 SGHNT, CDR2 YYREEE (reference sequence).

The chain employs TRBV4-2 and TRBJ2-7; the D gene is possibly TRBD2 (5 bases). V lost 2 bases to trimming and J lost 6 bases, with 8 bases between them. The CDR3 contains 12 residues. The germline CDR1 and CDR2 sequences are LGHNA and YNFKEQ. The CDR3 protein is CASSQRAGEQYF. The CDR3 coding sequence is TGTGCCAGCAGCCAACGGGCGGGCGAGCAGTACTTC.

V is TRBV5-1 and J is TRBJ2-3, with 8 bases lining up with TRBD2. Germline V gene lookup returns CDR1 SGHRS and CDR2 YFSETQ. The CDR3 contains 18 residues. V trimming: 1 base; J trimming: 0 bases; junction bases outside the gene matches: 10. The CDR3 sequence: CASSLRGGSSGSTDTQYF. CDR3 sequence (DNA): TGCGCCAGCAGCTTGAGGGGGGGTTCTAGCGGGAGCACAGATACGCAGTATTTT.

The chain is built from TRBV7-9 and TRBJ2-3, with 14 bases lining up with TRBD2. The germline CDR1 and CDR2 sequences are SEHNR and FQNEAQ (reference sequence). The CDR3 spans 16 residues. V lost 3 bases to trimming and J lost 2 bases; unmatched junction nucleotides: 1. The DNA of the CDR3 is TGTGCCAGCAGCTTGACTAGCGGGAGGGCCACAGATACGCAGTATTTT. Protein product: CASSLTSGRATDTQYF. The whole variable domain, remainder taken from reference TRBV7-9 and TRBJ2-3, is DTGVSQNPRHKITKRGQNVTFRCDPISEHNRLYWYRQTLGQGPEFLTYFQNEAQLEKSRLLSDRFSAERPKGSFSTLEIQRTEQGDSAMYLCASSLTSGRATDTQYFGPGTRLTVL.

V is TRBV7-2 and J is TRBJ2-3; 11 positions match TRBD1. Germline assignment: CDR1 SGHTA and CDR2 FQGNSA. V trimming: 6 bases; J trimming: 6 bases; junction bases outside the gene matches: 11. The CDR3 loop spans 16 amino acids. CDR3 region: CASRTRTGGASDTQYF. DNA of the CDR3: TGTGCCAGCAGAACCCGGACAGGGGGCGCATCGGATACGCAGTATTTT.

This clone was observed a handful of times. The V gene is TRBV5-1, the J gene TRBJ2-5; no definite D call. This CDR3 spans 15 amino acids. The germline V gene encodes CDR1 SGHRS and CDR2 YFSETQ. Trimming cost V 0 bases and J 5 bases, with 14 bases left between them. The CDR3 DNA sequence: TGCGCCAGCAGCTTGGGAGTAGCTTCTCGGGAGACCCAGTACTTC. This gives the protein CASSLGVASRETQYF.

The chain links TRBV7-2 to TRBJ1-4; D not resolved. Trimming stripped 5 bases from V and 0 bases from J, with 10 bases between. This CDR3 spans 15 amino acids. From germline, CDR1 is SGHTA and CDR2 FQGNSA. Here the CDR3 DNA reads TGTGCCAGCAGCACCCGACATCCAACTAATGAAAAACTGTTTTTT. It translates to CASSTRHPTNEKLFF.

The CDR3 sequence is CASSLGDTGGGVNEQFF. The CDR3 DNA reads TGCGCCAGCAGCTTGGGGGACACCGGAGGGGGGGTCAATGAGCAGTTCTTC. The V and J genes are TRBV5-1 and TRBJ2-1, with D maybe TRBD2 (7 bases). V was pared by 0 bases and J by 6 bases, with 19 bases between. CDR1 and CDR2 from the germline V gene are SGHRS and YFSETQ. The CDR3 contains 17 residues. The entire variable domain, with the rest obtained from reference TRBV5-1 and TRBJ2-1, is as follows: KAGVTQTPRYLIKTRGQQVTLSCSPISGHRSVSWYQQTPGQGLQFLFEYFSETQRNKGNFPGRFSGRQFSNSRSEMNVSTLELGDSALYLCASSLGDTGGGVNEQFFGPGTRLTVL.

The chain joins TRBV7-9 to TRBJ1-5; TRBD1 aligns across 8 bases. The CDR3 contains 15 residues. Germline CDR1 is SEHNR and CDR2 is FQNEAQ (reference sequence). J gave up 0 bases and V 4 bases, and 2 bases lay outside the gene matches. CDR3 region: CASSSDRGSNQPQHF. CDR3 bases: TGTGCCAGCAGCTCTGACAGGGGTAGCAATCAGCCCCAGCATTTT.

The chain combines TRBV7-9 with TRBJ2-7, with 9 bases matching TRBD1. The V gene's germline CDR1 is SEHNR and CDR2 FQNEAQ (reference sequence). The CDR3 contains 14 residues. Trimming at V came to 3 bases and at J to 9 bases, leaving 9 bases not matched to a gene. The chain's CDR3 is CASSLRRTGDRQYF. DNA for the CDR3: TGTGCCAGCAGCTTGCGCCGGACAGGGGATAGGCAGTACTTC.

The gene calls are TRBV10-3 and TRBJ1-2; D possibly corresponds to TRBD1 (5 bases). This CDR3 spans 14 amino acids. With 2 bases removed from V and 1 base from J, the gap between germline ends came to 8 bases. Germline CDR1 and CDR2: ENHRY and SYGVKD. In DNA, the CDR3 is TGTGCCATCAGTGAGGGGGGGTATAACTATGGCTACACCTTC. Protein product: CAISEGGYNYGYTF.

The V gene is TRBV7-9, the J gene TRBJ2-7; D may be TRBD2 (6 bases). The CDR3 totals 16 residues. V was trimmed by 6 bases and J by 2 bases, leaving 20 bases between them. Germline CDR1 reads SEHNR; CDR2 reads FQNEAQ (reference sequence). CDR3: CASSPPGVAGTYEQYF. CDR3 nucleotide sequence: TGTGCCAGCAGTCCCCCGGGGGTTGCGGGGACCTACGAGCAGTACTTC.

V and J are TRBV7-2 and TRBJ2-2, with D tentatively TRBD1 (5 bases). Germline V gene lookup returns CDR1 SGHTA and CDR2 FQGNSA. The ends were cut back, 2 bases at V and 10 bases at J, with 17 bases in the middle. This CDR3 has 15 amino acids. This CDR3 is CASSLRQGWGEELFF. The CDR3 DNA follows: TGTGCCAGCAGCTTACGGCAGGGATGGGGCGAGGAGCTGTTTTTT.

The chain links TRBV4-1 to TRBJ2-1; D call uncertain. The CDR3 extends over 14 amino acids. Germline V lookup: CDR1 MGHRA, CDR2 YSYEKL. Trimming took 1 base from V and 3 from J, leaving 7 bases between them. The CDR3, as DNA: TGCGCCAGCAGCCAAGGGCAGGTCTACAATGAGCAGTTCTTC. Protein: CASSQGQVYNEQFF.

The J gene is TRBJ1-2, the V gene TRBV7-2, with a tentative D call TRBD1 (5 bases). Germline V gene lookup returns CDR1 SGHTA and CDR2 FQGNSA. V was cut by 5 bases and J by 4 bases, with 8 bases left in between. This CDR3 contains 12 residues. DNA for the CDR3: TGTGCCAGCAGCCTGACAGCCTATGGCTACACCTTC. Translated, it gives CASSLTAYGYTF.

CDR3 region: CASSNTGTKTGELFF. The CDR3 DNA sequence: TGTGCCAGCAGTAACACCGGGACAAAAACCGGGGAGCTGTTTTTT. This chain connects TRBV6-4 to TRBJ2-2, with D possibly matching TRBD1 (6 bases). The CDR3 extends over 15 amino acids. The ends were cut back, 5 bases at V and 5 bases at J, with 15 bases in the middle. CDR1 MRHNA and CDR2 SNTAGT come from the germline V gene.

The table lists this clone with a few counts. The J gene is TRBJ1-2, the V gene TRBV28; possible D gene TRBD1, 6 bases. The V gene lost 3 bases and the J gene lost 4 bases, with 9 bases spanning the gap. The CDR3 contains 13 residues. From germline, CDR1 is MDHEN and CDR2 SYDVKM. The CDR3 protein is CASSLDRAYGYTF. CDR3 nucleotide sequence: TGTGCCAGCAGTTTGGACAGAGCCTATGGCTACACCTTC.